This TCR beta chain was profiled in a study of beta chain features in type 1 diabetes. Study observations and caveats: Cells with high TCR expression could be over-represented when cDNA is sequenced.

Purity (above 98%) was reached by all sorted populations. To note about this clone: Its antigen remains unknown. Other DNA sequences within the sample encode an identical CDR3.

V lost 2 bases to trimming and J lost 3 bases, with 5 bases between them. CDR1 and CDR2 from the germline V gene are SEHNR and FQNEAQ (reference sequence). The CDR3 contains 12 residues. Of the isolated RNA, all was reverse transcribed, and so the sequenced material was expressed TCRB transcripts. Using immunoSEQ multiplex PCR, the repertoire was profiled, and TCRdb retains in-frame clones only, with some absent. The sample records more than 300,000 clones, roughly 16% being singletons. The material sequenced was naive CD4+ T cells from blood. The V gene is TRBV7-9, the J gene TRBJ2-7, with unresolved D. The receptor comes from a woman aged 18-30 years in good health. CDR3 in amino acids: CASSLTGYEQYF. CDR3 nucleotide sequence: TGTGCCAGCAGCTTAACCGGCTACGAGCAGTACTTC.